The T cell receptor beta chain described here comes from a study of shared T cell receptors in the human thymus. The repertoire was sequenced with immunoSEQ multiplex PCR; TCRdb's copy has only in-frame clones and lacks some. This table holds hundreds of thousands of clones, roughly 90% found once. The CDR3 sequence is 13 residues long. The same sample was also used in a study of human thymus T cells.

Material for sequencing was thymocytes. The TCR sequence derives from a boy less than two years old with a congenital heart defect. The V call is TRBV21-1, the J call TRBJ1-2; the table's D gene call, TRBD1, was not cross checked with the DNA. TRBV21-1 is given as a pseudogene. Written as DNA, the CDR3 is TGTGCCAGCAGCAAGGGACAGGGGGACGGCTACACCTTC. Amino acid sequence: CASSKGQGDGYTF.